This T cell receptor beta chain emerged from a study of blood T cell repertoires in COVID-19. The method was immunoSEQ multiplex PCR; TCRdb's version includes in-frame clones alone and lacks a portion of them. This table has 85,000 to 95,000 clones, less than 90% appearing once. This CDR3 comprises 15 residues. Germline V CDR1 and CDR2: LNHDA, SQIVND (reference sequence). The V gene end was trimmed by 5 bases and the J gene end by 9 bases; junction bases not matched to a gene: 7. This clonotype was sampled from an elderly woman with acute or convalescent COVID-19. Sequences were obtained from peripheral blood. This sequence joins TRBV19 and TRBJ1-6, with 10 bases lining up with TRBD1. This CDR3 reads CASSARQGAISPLHF. Written as DNA, the CDR3 is TGTGCCAGTAGTGCCAGACAGGGGGCGATTTCACCCCTCCACTTT.